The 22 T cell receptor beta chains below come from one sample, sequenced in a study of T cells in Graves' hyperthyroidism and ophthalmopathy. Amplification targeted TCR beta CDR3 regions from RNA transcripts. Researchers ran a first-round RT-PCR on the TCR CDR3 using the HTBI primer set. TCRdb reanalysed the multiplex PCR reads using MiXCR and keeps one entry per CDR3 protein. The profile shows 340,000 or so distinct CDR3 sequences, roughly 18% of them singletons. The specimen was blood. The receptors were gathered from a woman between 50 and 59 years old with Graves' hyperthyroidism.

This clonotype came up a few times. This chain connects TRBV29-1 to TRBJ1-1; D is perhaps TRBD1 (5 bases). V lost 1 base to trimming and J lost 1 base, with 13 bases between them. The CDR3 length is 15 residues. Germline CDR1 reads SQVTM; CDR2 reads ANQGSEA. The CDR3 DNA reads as TGCAGCGTTGAAGCCGCAGGGATCGGGAACACTGAAGCTTTCTTT. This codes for CSVEAAGIGNTEAFF.

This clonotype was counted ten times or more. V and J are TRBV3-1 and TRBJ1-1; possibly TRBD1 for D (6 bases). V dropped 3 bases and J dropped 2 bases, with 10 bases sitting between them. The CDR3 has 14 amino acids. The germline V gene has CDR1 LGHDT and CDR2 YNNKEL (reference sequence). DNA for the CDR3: TGTGCCAGCAGCCACCTCAGGGGTAACACTGAAGCTTTCTTT. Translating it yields CASSHLRGNTEAFF. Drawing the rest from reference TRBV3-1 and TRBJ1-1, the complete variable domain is DTAVSQTPKYLVTQMGNDKSIKCEQNLGHDTMYWYKQDSKKFLKIMFSYNNKELIINETVPNRFSPKSPDKAHLNLHINSLELGDSAVYFCASSHLRGNTEAFFGQGTRLTVV.

The CDR3 bases are TGTGCCTGGAGTGTAGGGCTAGCGGGAGGAGAGACCCAGTACTTC. Amino acids: CAWSVGLAGGETQYF. The chain joins TRBV30 to TRBJ2-5, with 11 bases fitting TRBD2. The CDR3 consists of 15 residues. V gave up 0 bases and J gave up 4 bases; unmatched junction bases: 4. Germline V gene lookup returns CDR1 GTSNPN and CDR2 SVGIG (reference sequence). The entire variable domain, with the rest obtained from reference TRBV30 and TRBJ2-5, is as follows: SQTIHQWPATLVQPVGSPLSLECTVEGTSNPNLYWYRQAAGRGLQLLFYSVGIGQISSEVPQNLSASRPQDRQFILSSKKLLLSDSGFYLCAWSVGLAGGETQYFGPGTRLLVL.

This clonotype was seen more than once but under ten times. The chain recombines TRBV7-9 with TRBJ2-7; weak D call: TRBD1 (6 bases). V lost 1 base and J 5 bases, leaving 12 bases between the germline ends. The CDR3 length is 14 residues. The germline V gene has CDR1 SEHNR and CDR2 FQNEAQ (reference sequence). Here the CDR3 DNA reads TGTGCCAGCAGCTTAGGGGACACCGCTCACGAGCAGTACTTC. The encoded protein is CASSLGDTAHEQYF.

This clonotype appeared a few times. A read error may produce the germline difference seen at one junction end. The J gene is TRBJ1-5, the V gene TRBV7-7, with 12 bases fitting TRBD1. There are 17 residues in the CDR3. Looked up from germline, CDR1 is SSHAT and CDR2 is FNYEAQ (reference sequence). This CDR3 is CASSPRPGQGAYQPQHF. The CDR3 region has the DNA TGTGCTAGCAGTCCGAGACCGGGACAGGGGGCATATCAGCCCCAGCATTTT.

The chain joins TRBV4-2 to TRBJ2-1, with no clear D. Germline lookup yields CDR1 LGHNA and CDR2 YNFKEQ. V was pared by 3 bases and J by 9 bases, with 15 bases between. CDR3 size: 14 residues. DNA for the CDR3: TGTGCCAGCAGCCATCCGACCAGTGACTTTGAGCAGTTCTTC. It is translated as CASSHPTSDFEQFF.

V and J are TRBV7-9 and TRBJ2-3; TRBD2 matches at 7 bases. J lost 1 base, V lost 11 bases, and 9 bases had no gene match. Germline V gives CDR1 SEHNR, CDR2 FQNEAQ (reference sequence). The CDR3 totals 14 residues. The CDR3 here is CAAGLGFGTDTQYF. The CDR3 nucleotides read TGTGCCGCCGGACTAGGGTTCGGCACAGATACGCAGTATTTT.

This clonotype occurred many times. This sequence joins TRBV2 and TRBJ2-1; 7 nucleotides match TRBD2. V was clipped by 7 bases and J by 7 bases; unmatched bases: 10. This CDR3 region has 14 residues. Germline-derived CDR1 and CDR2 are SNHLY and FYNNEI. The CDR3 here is CASNLLGAGNEQFF. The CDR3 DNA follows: TGTGCCAGCAACTTGTTGGGAGCGGGGAATGAGCAGTTCTTC.

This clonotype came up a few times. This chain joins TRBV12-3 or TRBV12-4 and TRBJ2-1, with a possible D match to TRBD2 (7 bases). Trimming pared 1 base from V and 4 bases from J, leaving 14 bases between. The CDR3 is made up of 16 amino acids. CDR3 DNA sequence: TGTGCCAGCAGTTTAGGGTTGGGGGGGGCTTACAATGAGCAGTTCTTC. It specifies CASSLGLGGAYNEQFF.

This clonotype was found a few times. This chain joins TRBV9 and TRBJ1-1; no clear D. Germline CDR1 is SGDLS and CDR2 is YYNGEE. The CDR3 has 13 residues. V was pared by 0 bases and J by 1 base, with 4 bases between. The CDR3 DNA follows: TGTGCCAGCAGCGTAGTTCAGAACACTGAAGCTTTCTTT. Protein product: CASSVVQNTEAFF.

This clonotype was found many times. CDR3 sequence reads: CASSPLGSPASGAQYF. The CDR3 bases are TGTGCCAGCTCACCACTGGGGAGTCCGGCGTCAGGGGCCCAGTACTTC. The V call is TRBV18, the J call TRBJ2-5, with D possibly matching TRBD1 (6 bases). This CDR3 has 16 residues. The V end was cut by 1 base, the J end by 9 bases, with 21 bases between. CDR1 is KGHSH, CDR2 LQKENI, per germline.

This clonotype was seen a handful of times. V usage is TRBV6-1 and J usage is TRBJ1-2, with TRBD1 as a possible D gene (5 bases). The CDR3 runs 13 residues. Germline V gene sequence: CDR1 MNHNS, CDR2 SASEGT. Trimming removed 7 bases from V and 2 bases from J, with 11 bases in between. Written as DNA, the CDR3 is TGTGCCAGCATGTCGGGGCAGAACTATGGCTACACCTTC. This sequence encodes CASMSGQNYGYTF.

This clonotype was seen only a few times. The CDR3 nucleotides are TGTGCCAGCAGCTTTGGGACTAGCGTTAATGAGCAGTTCTTC. Protein product: CASSFGTSVNEQFF. The J gene is TRBJ2-1, the V gene TRBV7-3; 10 bases are shared with TRBD2. The CDR3 has 14 residues. After removal of 3 bases from V and 7 bases from J, the junction contained 3 bases not matched to a gene. Germline V gene data show CDR1 as SGHTA and CDR2 as FQGTGA. Full variable domain (outside the CDR3, taken from reference TRBV7-3 and TRBJ2-1): GAGVSQTPSNKVTEKGKYVELRCDPISGHTALYWYRQSLGQGPEFLIYFQGTGAADDSGLPNDRFFAVRPEGSVSTLKIQRTERGDSAVYLCASSFGTSVNEQFFGPGTRLTVL.

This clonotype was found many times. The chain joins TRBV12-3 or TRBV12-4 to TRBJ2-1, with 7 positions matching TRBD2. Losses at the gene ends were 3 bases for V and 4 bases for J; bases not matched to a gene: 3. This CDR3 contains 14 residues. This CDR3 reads CASSLLAVYNEQFF. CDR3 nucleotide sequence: TGTGCCAGCAGTTTGCTAGCGGTATACAATGAGCAGTTCTTC.

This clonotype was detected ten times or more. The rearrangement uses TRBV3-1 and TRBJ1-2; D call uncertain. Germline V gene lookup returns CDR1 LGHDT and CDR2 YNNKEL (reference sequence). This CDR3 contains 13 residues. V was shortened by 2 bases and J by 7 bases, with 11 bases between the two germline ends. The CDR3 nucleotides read TGTGCCAGCAGCCAATCTGGCATCGTTGGCTACACCTTC. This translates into CASSQSGIVGYTF.

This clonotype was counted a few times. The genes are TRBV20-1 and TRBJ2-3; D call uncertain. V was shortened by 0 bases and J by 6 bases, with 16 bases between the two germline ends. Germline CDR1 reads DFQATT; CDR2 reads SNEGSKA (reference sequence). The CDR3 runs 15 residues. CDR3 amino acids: CSARDEVGNSDTQYF. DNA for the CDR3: TGCAGTGCTAGAGATGAGGTGGGAAATTCGGATACGCAGTATTTT.

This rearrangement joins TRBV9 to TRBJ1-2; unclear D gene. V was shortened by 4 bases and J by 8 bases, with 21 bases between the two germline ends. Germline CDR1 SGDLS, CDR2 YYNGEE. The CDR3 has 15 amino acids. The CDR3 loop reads CASSSAGGPEAGYTF. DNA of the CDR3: TGTGCCAGCAGCTCCGCCGGCGGGCCGGAGGCGGGCTACACCTTC. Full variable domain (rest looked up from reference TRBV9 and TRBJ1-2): DSGVTQTPKHLITATGQRVTLRCSPRSGDLSVYWYQQSLDQGLQFLIQYYNGEERAKGNILERFSAQQFPDLHSELNLSSLELGDSALYFCASSSAGGPEAGYTFGSGTRLTVV.

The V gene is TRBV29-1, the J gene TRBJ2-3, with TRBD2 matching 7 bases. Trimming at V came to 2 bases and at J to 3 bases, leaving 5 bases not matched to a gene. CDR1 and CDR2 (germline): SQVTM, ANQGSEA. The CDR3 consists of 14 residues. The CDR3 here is CSVESPAGTDTQYF. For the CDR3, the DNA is TGCAGCGTTGAAAGTCCAGCGGGGACAGATACGCAGTATTTT.

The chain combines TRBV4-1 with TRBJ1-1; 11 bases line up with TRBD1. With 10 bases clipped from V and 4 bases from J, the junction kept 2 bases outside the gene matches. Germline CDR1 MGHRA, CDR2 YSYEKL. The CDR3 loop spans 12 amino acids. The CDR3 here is CATGTGGTEAFF. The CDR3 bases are TGCGCCACCGGGACAGGGGGCACTGAAGCTTTCTTT.

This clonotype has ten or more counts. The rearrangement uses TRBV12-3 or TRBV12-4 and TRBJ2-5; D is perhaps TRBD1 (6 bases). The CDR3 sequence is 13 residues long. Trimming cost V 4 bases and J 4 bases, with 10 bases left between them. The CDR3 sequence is CASSWLRGETQYF. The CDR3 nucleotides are TGTGCCAGCAGTTGGCTCAGGGGAGAGACCCAGTACTTC.

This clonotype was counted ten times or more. The CDR3 region has the DNA TGCGCCAGCAGCTTTGGGCAGACCCGGGGGAGTGAGCAGTTCTTC. Amino acid sequence: CASSFGQTRGSEQFF. The gene calls are TRBV5-1 and TRBJ2-1; a possible D gene is TRBD2 (6 bases). The V end was cut by 2 bases, the J end by 9 bases, with 18 bases between. The germline CDR1 and CDR2 sequences are SGHRS and YFSETQ. This CDR3 region has 15 residues. Together with reference TRBV5-1 and TRBJ2-1, the CDR3 gives the full variable domain: KAGVTQTPRYLIKTRGQQVTLSCSPISGHRSVSWYQQTPGQGLQFLFEYFSETQRNKGNFPGRFSGRQFSNSRSEMNVSTLELGDSALYLCASSFGQTRGSEQFFGPGTRLTVL.

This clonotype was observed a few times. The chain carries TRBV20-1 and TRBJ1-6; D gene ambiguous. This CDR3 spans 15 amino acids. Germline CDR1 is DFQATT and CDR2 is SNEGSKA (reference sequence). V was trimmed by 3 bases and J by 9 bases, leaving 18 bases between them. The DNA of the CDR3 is TGCAGTGCTAGGGCGGCCAAGGAAACGGGTTCACCCCTCCACTTT. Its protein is CSARAAKETGSPLHF.